A single sample is the source of the 26 T cell receptor beta chains below, sequenced in a study of T-cell memory formation after mild COVID-19 (dated by TCRdb to the early 2020s). The library was made by 5' RACE. TCRdb lists the instrument as Illumina NovaSeq 6000. Through fastp at Q25 and MiXCR, TCRdb rebuilt clones from the public reads, retaining in-frame beta chains. Merged by CDR3 protein, the rows form single entries marked with the most common genes and DNA. The sample has a few hundred thousand distinct CDR3 sequences on record, about 22% of them singletons. The ten top clones hold approximately 8.4% of the sample. Sequencing was performed on PBMCs or a T cell subset sorted from them (not recorded which). All receptors come from an adult woman who had mild COVID-19 (a few samples of this study predate the infection). The sample titles of this study are shuffled in the database, so cell type and time point are left out; the donor was told from shared clones.

This clonotype was picked up a small number of times. The chain joins TRBV5-1 to TRBJ1-1, with 7 bases identical to TRBD1. Germline V gene data show CDR1 as SGHRS and CDR2 as YFSETQ. Germline trimming cut 4 bases from V and 6 bases from J; bases unmatched to any gene: 3. There are 12 residues in the CDR3. The CDR3 DNA is TGCGCCAGCAGCGTCGGGACAGCTGAAGCTTTCTTT. The encoded protein is CASSVGTAEAFF.

This clonotype appeared many times. The J gene is TRBJ2-3, the V gene TRBV15; 10 bases match TRBD2. CDR3 size: 14 residues. The junction had 7 bases not matched to a gene; V was cut back by 7 bases and J by 6 bases. CDR1 is LNHNV, CDR2 YYDKDF, per germline (reference sequence). The CDR3 DNA is TGTGCCACCAAAATAGCGGGAGGATACGATACGCAGTATTTT. Its translation: CATKIAGGYDTQYF.

The chain couples TRBV7-8 to TRBJ2-7; D not resolved. Germline lookup yields CDR1 SGHVS and CDR2 FQNEAQ. Between the trimmed V and J ends, which lost 4 bases and 4 bases, there was a span of 14 bases. This CDR3 is built from 14 residues. CDR3 bases: TGTGCCAGCAGCTCCGCGGTCTGGCCGTACGAGCAGTACTTC. It yields the protein CASSSAVWPYEQYF.

This clonotype was counted only a few times. The rearrangement links TRBV5-1 to TRBJ1-6, with 7 bases matching TRBD1. This CDR3 is built from 18 residues. Germline CDR1 and CDR2: SGHRS and YFSETQ. The J segment lost 5 bases and the V segment lost 0 bases, leaving 11 bases of the junction unmatched. The CDR3 region is CASSLALFEGANNSPLHF. Written as DNA, the CDR3 is TGCGCCAGCAGCTTGGCCTTGTTTGAGGGGGCCAATAATTCACCCCTCCACTTT.

In its sample, this clonotype was seen a few times. V and J are TRBV12-3 or TRBV12-4 and TRBJ2-3, with TRBD1 matching over 8 bases. This CDR3 is 15 amino acids long. The trim removed 5 bases at V and 6 bases at J, leaving 10 bases unmatched. The chain's CDR3 is CASSPPRTGRDTQYF. Written as DNA, the CDR3 is TGTGCCAGCAGTCCTCCGAGGACAGGGAGGGATACGCAGTATTTT.

The chain recombines TRBV27 with TRBJ2-5; TRBD1 agrees at 10 bases. The V segment lost 1 base and the J segment 5 bases; nucleotides outside the gene matches: 1. From germline, CDR1 is MNHEY and CDR2 SMNVEV (reference sequence). The CDR3 spans 14 residues. CDR3 in amino acids: CASSLWGQGETQYF. The DNA of the CDR3 is TGTGCCAGCAGTTTATGGGGACAGGGGGAGACCCAGTACTTC.

This clonotype has just a few counts. The chain links TRBV25-1 to TRBJ1-2; 8 positions agree with TRBD1. V trimming: 3 bases; J trimming: 1 base; junction bases outside the gene matches: 13. The CDR3 covers 18 residues. Germline assignment: CDR1 MGHDK and CDR2 SYGVNS. Here the CDR3 DNA reads TGTGCCAGCAGTGATTATCCCGGACAGGGAGGGTATAACTATGGCTACACCTTC. Its protein is CASSDYPGQGGYNYGYTF.

There are many counts of this clonotype. The rearrangement links TRBV12-3 or TRBV12-4 to TRBJ1-6, with D unresolved. The V and J ends lost 3 bases and 7 bases respectively, with 4 bases between them. The length of the CDR3 is 12 residues. CDR3 sequence reads: CASSFGNSPLHF. CDR3 nucleotide sequence: TGTGCCAGCAGTTTTGGGAATTCACCCCTCCACTTT.

V usage is TRBV3-1 and J usage is TRBJ2-3; D unresolved. Trimming stripped 1 base from V and 4 bases from J, with 6 bases between. There are 13 residues in the CDR3. Germline CDR1 is LGHDT and CDR2 is YNNKEL (reference sequence). The CDR3: CASSQGSADTQYF. The DNA of the CDR3 is TGTGCCAGCAGCCAAGGTTCGGCAGATACGCAGTATTTT.

There are a few counts of this clonotype. The rearrangement joins TRBV24-1 to TRBJ2-2; TRBD1 matches at 8 bases. Trimming cost V 3 bases and J 4 bases; bases outside gene matches: 6. CDR1 is KGHDR, CDR2 SFDVKD, per germline. This CDR3 contains 16 residues. CDR3 region: CATSDPGTGLTGELFF. DNA for the CDR3: TGTGCCACCAGTGATCCCGGGACAGGACTCACCGGGGAGCTGTTTTTT.

V is TRBV20-1 and J is TRBJ2-7; D uncertain. The CDR3 consists of 13 residues. From germline, CDR1 is DFQATT and CDR2 SNEGSKA (reference sequence). V lost 5 bases to trimming and J lost 3 bases, with 14 bases between them. CDR3 coding DNA: TGCAGTGCTCGATCCGCGGTGGTCTACGAGCAGTACTTC. It specifies CSARSAVVYEQYF.

This clonotype was found many times. V is TRBV5-1 and J is TRBJ2-7; D gene unclear. V was cut by 0 bases and J by 5 bases, with 18 bases left in between. This CDR3 is built from 16 residues. In germline, CDR1 is SGHRS, CDR2 YFSETQ. In nucleotides, the CDR3 is TGCGCCAGCAGCTTGGCCGGCCCAGCGAGTGACGACGAGCAGTACTTC. Amino acids: CASSLAGPASDDEQYF. Full variable domain (missing parts from reference TRBV5-1 and TRBJ2-7): KAGVTQTPRYLIKTRGQQVTLSCSPISGHRSVSWYQQTPGQGLQFLFEYFSETQRNKGNFPGRFSGRQFSNSRSEMNVSTLELGDSALYLCASSLAGPASDDEQYFGPGTRLTVT.

The V call is TRBV15, the J call TRBJ1-5; no definite D call. The CDR3 sequence is 16 residues long. Germline V gene sequence: CDR1 LNHNV, CDR2 YYDKDF (reference sequence). The ends were cut back, 2 bases at V and 2 bases at J, with 13 bases in the middle. The DNA for the CDR3 is TGTGCCACCAGCAGAAAGCGGGGATGGGGCAATCAGCCCCAGCATTTT. This codes for CATSRKRGWGNQPQHF. Supplemented by reference TRBV15 and TRBJ1-5, the full variable domain reads DAMVIQNPRYQVTQFGKPVTLSCSQTLNHNVMYWYQQKSSQAPKLLFHYYDKDFNNEADTPDNFQSRRPNTSFCFLDIRSPGLGDTAMYLCATSRKRGWGNQPQHFGDGTRLSIL.

This clonotype was detected only a few times. J is TRBJ2-2 and V is TRBV11-2; 7 positions agree with TRBD1. Germline V gives CDR1 SGHAT, CDR2 FQNNGV. CDR3 length: 17 residues. V lost 5 bases to trimming and J lost 0 bases; unmatched junction nucleotides: 9. CDR3 sequence: CASSDGRGRANTGELFF. The CDR3 region has the DNA TGTGCCAGCAGCGACGGAAGGGGGCGGGCGAACACCGGGGAGCTGTTTTTT.

The chain links TRBV7-8 to TRBJ1-1; D not resolved. The V end lost 1 base, the J end lost 3 bases, and 9 bases lay between the germline ends. The CDR3 extends over 14 amino acids. The germline gives CDR1 SGHVS, CDR2 FQNEAQ. Here the CDR3 reads CASSLVGVHTEAFF. The CDR3 bases are TGTGCCAGCAGCTTAGTCGGGGTGCACACTGAAGCTTTCTTT. Combining the CDR3 with reference TRBV7-8 and TRBJ1-1 gives the whole variable domain GAGVSQSPRYKVAKRGQDVALRCDPISGHVSLFWYQQALGQGPEFLTYFQNEAQLDKSGLPSDRFFAERPEGSVSTLKIQRTQQEDSAVYLCASSLVGVHTEAFFGQGTRLTVV.

This clonotype was picked up a small number of times. Here the CDR3 reads CASSSEQIGDRELFF. The CDR3 DNA is TGTGCCAGCAGCTCCGAACAAATAGGGGATAGGGAGCTGTTTTTT. This rearrangement joins TRBV5-5 to TRBJ2-2; possible D gene TRBD1, 5 bases. The length of the CDR3 is 15 residues. V gave up 3 bases and J gave up 9 bases, with 18 bases separating them. Germline V lookup: CDR1 SGHKS, CDR2 YYEKEE (reference sequence).

This clonotype was found a few times. The J gene is TRBJ2-7, the V gene TRBV6-2 or TRBV6-3; tentatively, D is TRBD2 (5 bases). V was trimmed by 7 bases and J by 7 bases, leaving 20 bases between them. There are 14 residues in the CDR3. CDR1 MNHEY and CDR2 SVGEGT come from the germline V gene. Here the CDR3 reads CASTKGGKTNEQYF. As DNA, the CDR3 is TGTGCCAGCACCAAGGGCGGAAAGACTAATGAGCAGTACTTC.

This sequence joins TRBV30 and TRBJ1-2; 9 nucleotides line up with TRBD1. CDR1 and CDR2 (germline): GTSNPN, SVGIG (reference sequence). V lost 5 bases and J lost 8; bases outside the gene matches: 9. This CDR3 has 13 residues. CDR3 DNA: TGTGCCTGGGGACCGGGACAGGGCTGGGGCTACACCTTC. The encoded protein is CAWGPGQGWGYTF.

The V and J genes are TRBV5-1 and TRBJ2-3; 7 bases fit TRBD2. The germline V gene encodes CDR1 SGHRS and CDR2 YFSETQ. Trimming took 6 bases from V and 4 from J; bases not matched to a gene: 8. CDR3 length equals 14 residues. In DNA form, the CDR3 reads TGCGCCAGCAATTTCCGTGGGGGGGCAGATACGCAGTATTTT. This encodes CASNFRGGADTQYF.

This clonotype has just a few counts. CDR3 residues: CASSHAGEEQYF. The CDR3, as DNA: TGTGCCAGCAGCCATGCGGGGGAAGAGCAGTACTTC. This chain joins TRBV5-6 and TRBJ2-7; 7 nucleotides match TRBD2. V lost 4 bases and J lost 7; bases outside the gene matches: 5. The CDR3 contains 12 residues. Germline CDR1 and CDR2: SGHDT and YYEEEE.

This clonotype came up a few times. The chain combines TRBV7-9 with TRBJ2-1, with no clear D. Germline loops: CDR1 SEHNR, CDR2 FQNEAQ (reference sequence). This CDR3 spans 14 amino acids. V was trimmed by 5 bases and J by 1 base, leaving 9 bases between them. CDR3 sequence: CASSAPGSYNEQFF. In DNA, the CDR3 is TGTGCCAGCAGCGCCCCTGGGTCCTACAATGAGCAGTTCTTC.

This rearrangement joins TRBV7-2 to TRBJ1-1, with TRBD1 matching 12 bases. Germline assignment: CDR1 SGHTA and CDR2 FQGNSA. V lost 5 bases, J lost 5 bases, and 3 bases stayed unmatched. CDR3 size: 14 residues. In nucleotides, the CDR3 is TGTGCCAGCAGCCGGGACAGGGGGCAAACTGAAGCTTTCTTT. Translating gives CASSRDRGQTEAFF.

The genes are TRBV6-1 and TRBJ2-3; the D gene is possibly TRBD2 (5 bases). Germline V gene data show CDR1 as MNHNS and CDR2 as SASEGT. CDR3 size: 19 residues. Trimming took 5 bases from V and 0 from J, leaving 24 bases between them. The CDR3 loop is CASSPKGRWTFASTDTQYF. The CDR3 region has the DNA TGTGCCAGCAGTCCCAAGGGCCGCTGGACTTTTGCTAGCACAGATACGCAGTATTTT.

The sample holds a few counts of this clonotype. V gene TRBV20-1 combines with J gene TRBJ1-3; perhaps TRBD1 as D (6 bases). Trimming took 2 bases from V and 3 from J, leaving 11 bases between them. CDR1 is DFQATT and CDR2 is SNEGSKA in the germline V gene (reference sequence). This CDR3 spans 14 amino acids. CDR3 in DNA: TGCAGTGCTAGACAGGGGCTCCTTGGAAACACCATATATTTT. Its protein is CSARQGLLGNTIYF.

This clonotype has only a few counts. The J gene is TRBJ2-1, the V gene TRBV27; D tentatively reads TRBD1 or TRBD2 (5 bases each). Trimming shortened V by 6 bases and J by 4 bases, and 19 bases separated the two germline ends. The germline gives CDR1 MNHEY, CDR2 SMNVEV (reference sequence). There are 16 residues in the CDR3. The DNA for the CDR3 is TGTGCCAGCAGGCACAGACAGAAGGGCGGGTACAATGAGCAGTTCTTC. Translating it yields CASRHRQKGGYNEQFF.

This clonotype was seen more than once but under ten times. The gene calls are TRBV12-3 or TRBV12-4 and TRBJ2-3; no clear D gene. The CDR3 is 16 amino acids. The V gene lost 5 bases and the J gene lost 0 bases, with 15 bases spanning the gap. The CDR3 loop reads CASSPLAERSTDTQYF. CDR3 sequence (DNA): TGTGCCAGCAGTCCGCTCGCGGAAAGGAGCACAGATACGCAGTATTTT.